This T cell receptor beta chain was recorded in a study of spatial heterogeneity in lung cancer. Across the whole study: A unique TCR and UMI combination showed up more than ten times in raw reads, on average.

The CDR3 totals 15 residues. From germline, CDR1 is SGHRS and CDR2 YFSETQ. Unmatched junction bases numbered 11, after V lost 4 bases and J lost 8 bases. TCRdb redid the calling of the 5' RACE reads with MiXCR, one entry per CDR3 protein. Among more than 85,000 distinct CDR3 sequences listed, approximately 8.9% were seen once. The time point here: sample taken at primary tumor resection. Whole RNA from tumor, nontumor lung or frozen PBMC was sequenced unsorted. Samples were obtained from around 72 donors, all untreated early-stage non-small cell lung cancer patients. This clonotype was picked up many times.

The rearrangement uses TRBV5-1 and TRBJ1-3; TRBD1 aligns across 8 bases. This TCR came from a male donor with early-stage non-small cell lung cancer. The sequenced sample was PBMCs, obtained at surgery. CDR3 amino acids: CASSADRGKRDTIYF. The CDR3 region has the DNA TGCGCCAGCAGCGCTGACAGGGGAAAAAGAGACACCATATATTTT.